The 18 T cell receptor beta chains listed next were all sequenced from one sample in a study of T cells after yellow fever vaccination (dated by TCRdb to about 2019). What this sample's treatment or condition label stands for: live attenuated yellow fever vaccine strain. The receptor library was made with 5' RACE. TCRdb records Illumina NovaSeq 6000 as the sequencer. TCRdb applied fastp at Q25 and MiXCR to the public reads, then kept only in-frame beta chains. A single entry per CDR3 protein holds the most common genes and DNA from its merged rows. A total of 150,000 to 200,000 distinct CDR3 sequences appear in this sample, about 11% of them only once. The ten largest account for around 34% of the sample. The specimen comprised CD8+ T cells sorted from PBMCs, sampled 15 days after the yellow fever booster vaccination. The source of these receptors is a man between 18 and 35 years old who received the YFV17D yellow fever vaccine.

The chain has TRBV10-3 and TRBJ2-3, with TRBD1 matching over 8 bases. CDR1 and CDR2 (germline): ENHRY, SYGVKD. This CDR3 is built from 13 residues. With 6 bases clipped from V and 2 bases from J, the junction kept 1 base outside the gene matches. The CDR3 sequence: CAIRDRDTDTQYF. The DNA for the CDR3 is TGTGCCATCAGGGACAGGGACACAGATACGCAGTATTTT.

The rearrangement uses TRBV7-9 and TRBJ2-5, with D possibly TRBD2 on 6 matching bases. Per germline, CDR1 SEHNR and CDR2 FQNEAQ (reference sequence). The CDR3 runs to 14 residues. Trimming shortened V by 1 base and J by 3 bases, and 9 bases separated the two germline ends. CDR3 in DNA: TGTGCCAGCAGCTTAGTATCGGGAGAAGAGACCCAGTACTTC. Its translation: CASSLVSGEETQYF.

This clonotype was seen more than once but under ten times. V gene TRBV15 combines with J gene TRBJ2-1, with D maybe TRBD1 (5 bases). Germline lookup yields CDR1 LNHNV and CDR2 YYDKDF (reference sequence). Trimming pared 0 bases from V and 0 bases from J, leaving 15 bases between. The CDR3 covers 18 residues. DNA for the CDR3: TGTGCCACCAGCAGAGATCTCGGCAGGACAAGCTCCTACAATGAGCAGTTCTTC. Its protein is CATSRDLGRTSSYNEQFF.

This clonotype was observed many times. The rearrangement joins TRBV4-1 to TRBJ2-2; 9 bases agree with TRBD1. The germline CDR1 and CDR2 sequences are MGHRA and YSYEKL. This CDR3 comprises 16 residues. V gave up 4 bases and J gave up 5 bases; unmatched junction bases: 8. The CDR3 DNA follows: TGCGCCAGCAGCCTAGTACAGGGGGCGCGAACCGGGGAGCTGTTTTTT. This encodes CASSLVQGARTGELFF.

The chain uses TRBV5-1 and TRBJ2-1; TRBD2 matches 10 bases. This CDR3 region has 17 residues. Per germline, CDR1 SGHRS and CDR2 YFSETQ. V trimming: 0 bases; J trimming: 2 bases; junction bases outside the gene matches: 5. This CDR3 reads CASSLGLAGVTYNEQFF. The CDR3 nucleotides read TGCGCCAGCAGCTTGGGTCTAGCGGGGGTTACCTACAATGAGCAGTTCTTC.

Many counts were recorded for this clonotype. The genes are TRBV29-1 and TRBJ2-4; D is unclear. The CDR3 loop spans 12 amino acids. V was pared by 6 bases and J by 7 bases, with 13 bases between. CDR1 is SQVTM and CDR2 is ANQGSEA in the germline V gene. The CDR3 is CSVAGLGNIQYF. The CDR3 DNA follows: TGCAGCGTCGCCGGCCTTGGGAACATTCAGTACTTC.

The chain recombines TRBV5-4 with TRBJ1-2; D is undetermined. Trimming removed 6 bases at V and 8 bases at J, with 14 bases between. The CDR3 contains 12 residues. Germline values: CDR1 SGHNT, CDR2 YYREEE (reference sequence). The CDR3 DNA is TGTGCCAGCACCTCTCCGGATGGAGGCTACACCTTC. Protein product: CASTSPDGGYTF. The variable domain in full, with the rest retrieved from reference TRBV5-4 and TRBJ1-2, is ETGVTQSPTHLIKTRGQQVTLRCSSQSGHNTVSWYQQALGQGPQFIFQYYREEENGRGNFPPRFSGLQFPNYSSELNVNALELDDSALYLCASTSPDGGYTFGSGTRLTVV.

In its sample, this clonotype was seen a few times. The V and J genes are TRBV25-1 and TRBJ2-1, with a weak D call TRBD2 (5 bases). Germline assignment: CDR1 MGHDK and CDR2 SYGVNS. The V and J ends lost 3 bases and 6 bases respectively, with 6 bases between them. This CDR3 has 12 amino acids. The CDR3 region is CASSEGANEQFF. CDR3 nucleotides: TGTGCCAGCAGTGAGGGAGCCAATGAGCAGTTCTTC.

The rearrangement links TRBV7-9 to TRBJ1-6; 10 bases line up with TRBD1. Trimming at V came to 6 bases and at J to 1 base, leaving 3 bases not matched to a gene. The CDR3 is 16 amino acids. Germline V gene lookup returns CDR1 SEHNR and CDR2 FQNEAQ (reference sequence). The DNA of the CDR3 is TGTGCCAGCAGGAGACAGGGGGCGTCCTATAATTCACCCCTCCACTTT. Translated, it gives CASRRQGASYNSPLHF.

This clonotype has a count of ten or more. CDR3 loop: CTIVVGELFF. CDR3 nucleotide sequence: TGTACCATCGTAGTCGGGGAGCTGTTTTTT. The chain uses TRBV7-9 and TRBJ2-2; D gene ambiguous. There are 10 residues in the CDR3. Germline V gene data show CDR1 as SEHNR and CDR2 as FQNEAQ (reference sequence).

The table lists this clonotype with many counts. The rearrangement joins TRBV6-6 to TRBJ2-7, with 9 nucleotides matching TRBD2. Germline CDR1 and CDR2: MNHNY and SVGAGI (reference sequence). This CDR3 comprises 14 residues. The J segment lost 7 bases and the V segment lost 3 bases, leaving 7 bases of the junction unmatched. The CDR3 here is CASSYGSGGGEQYF. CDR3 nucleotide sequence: TGTGCCAGCAGTTATGGTAGCGGGGGTGGGGAGCAGTACTTC.

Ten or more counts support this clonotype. The DNA for the CDR3 is TGTGCCAGCAGTTACCTGACAGACACAGATACGCAGTATTTT. As protein: CASSYLTDTDTQYF. This sequence joins TRBV6-5 and TRBJ2-3; perhaps TRBD1 as D (5 bases). CDR1 is MNHEY, CDR2 SVGAGI, per germline. Trimming pared 2 bases from V and 2 bases from J, leaving 8 bases between. The CDR3 has 14 amino acids.

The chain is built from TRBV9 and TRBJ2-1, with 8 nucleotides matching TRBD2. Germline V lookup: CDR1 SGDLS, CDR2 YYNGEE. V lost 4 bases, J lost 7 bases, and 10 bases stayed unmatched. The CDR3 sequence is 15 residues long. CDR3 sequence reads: CASSPLGLEGNEQFF. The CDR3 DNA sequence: TGTGCCAGCAGCCCCTTGGGACTAGAAGGAAATGAGCAGTTCTTC.

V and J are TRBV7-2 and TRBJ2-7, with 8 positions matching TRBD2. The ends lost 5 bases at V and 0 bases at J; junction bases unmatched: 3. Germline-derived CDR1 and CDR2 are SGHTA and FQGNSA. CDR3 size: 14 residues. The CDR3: CASSPGGDSYEQYV. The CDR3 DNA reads TGTGCCAGCAGCCCGGGGGGGGACTCCTACGAGCAGTACGTC.

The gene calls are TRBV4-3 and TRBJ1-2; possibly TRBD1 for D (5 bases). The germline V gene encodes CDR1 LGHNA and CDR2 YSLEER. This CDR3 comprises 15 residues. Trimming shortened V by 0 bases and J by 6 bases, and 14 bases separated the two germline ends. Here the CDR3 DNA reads TGCGCCAGCAGCCAAGATCGTGGGGGTTTGGATGGCTACACCTTC. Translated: CASSQDRGGLDGYTF.

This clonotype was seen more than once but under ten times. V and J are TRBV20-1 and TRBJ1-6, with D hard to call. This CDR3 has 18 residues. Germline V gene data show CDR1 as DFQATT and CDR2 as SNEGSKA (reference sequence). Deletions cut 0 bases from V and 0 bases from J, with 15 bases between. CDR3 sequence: CSARDVRRSSSYNSPLHF. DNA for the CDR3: TGCAGTGCTAGAGATGTGCGAAGATCAAGCTCCTATAATTCACCCCTCCACTTT.

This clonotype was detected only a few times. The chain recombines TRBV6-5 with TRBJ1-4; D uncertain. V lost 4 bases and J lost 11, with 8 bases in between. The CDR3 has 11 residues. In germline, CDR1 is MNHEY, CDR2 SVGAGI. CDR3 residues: CASSSLGKLFF. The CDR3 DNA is TGTGCCAGCAGTTCTCTCGGTAAACTGTTTTTT.

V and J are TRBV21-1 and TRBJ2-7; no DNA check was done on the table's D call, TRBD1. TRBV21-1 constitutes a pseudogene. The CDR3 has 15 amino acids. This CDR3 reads CASSNPRVENYEQYF. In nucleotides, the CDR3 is TGTGCCAGCAGCAATCCCCGGGTAGAGAACTACGAGCAGTACTTC.